The 25 T cell receptor beta chains listed next were all sequenced from one sample in a study of cytomegalovirus exposure and HLA in healthy donors. It was with 60 Vbeta and 13 Jbeta primers that the PCR ran. TCRdb's table, derived via immunoSEQ multiplex PCR, lists solely in-frame clones and lacks some. This sample yields approximately 190,000 clones, of which roughly four fifths are seen a single time; over 2% belongs to the top ten. The sample was PBMCs. Receptors were obtained from a woman under 40 in good health and CMV-seropositive.

This clone was seen a handful of times. The J gene is TRBJ2-1, the V gene TRBV6-5; 13 nucleotides agree with TRBD2. CDR1 is MNHEY and CDR2 is SVGAGI in the germline V gene. After removal of 0 bases from V and 8 bases from J, the junction contained 4 bases not matched to a gene. There are 16 residues in the CDR3. The CDR3 spells CASSYSLAGGNHEQFF. CDR3 DNA sequence: TGTGCCAGCAGTTACTCACTAGCGGGGGGGAACCATGAGCAGTTCTTC.

A few counts support this clone. DNA of the CDR3: TGTGCCAGCAGCAAAGTTTGGGAGACTAGCGTGACTTACTCCTACGAGCAGTACTTC. Translating gives CASSKVWETSVTYSYEQYF. V gene TRBV21-1 combines with J gene TRBJ2-7; the listed D gene, TRBD2, was not tested against the DNA. TRBV21-1 is an annotated pseudogene. The CDR3 covers 19 residues.

Worth noting for this clone: In the same sample, other DNA sequences code for this CDR3. This rearrangement joins TRBV5-1 to TRBJ1-5, with 10 positions matching TRBD1. This CDR3 contains 14 residues. J lost 7 bases, V lost 3 bases, and 4 bases had no gene match. CDR1 is SGHRS, CDR2 YFSETQ, per germline. CDR3 in amino acids: CASSSGQGEQPQHF. For the CDR3, the DNA is TGCGCCAGCAGCTCCGGACAGGGGGAACAGCCCCAGCATTTT. Combining the CDR3 with reference TRBV5-1 and TRBJ1-5 gives the whole variable domain KAGVTQTPRYLIKTRGQQVTLSCSPISGHRSVSWYQQTPGQGLQFLFEYFSETQRNKGNFPGRFSGRQFSNSRSEMNVSTLELGDSALYLCASSSGQGEQPQHFGDGTRLSIL.

This clone is a singleton in its sample. The identical CDR3 is also encoded by other nucleotide sequences in the sample. This sequence joins TRBV5-1 and TRBJ2-3, with a tentative D call TRBD1 (5 bases). This CDR3 comprises 14 residues. V dropped 0 bases and J dropped 2 bases, with 7 bases sitting between them. Germline lookup yields CDR1 SGHRS and CDR2 YFSETQ. CDR3 nucleotide sequence: TGCGCCAGCAGCTTGGACAGGTCCACAGATACGCAGTATTTT. Amino acids: CASSLDRSTDTQYF.

The chain has TRBV5-5 and TRBJ2-1, with D perhaps TRBD1 (5 bases). The CDR3 contains 13 residues. V was clipped by 6 bases and J by 4 bases, with 11 bases between them. Looked up from germline, CDR1 is SGHKS and CDR2 is YYEKEE (reference sequence). This CDR3 is CASKKDIYNEQFF. The CDR3 DNA reads TGTGCCAGCAAAAAGGACATATACAATGAGCAGTTCTTC.

This chain joins TRBV6-5 and TRBJ2-1, with a possible D match to TRBD2 (6 bases). CDR3 length: 15 residues. CDR1 and CDR2 from the germline V gene are MNHEY and SVGAGI. The V end was cut by 7 bases, the J end by 0 bases, with 13 bases between. CDR3 DNA: TGTGCCAGCACCCACCGGGGGAGCTCCTACAATGAGCAGTTCTTC. This encodes CASTHRGSSYNEQFF.

This clone was recorded once. The chain joins TRBV30 to TRBJ2-5; D is possibly TRBD1 (5 bases). Looked up from germline, CDR1 is GTSNPN and CDR2 is SVGIG (reference sequence). The germline V and J ends were trimmed by 5 bases and 4 bases, with 14 bases remaining between them. CDR3 length: 13 amino acids. This CDR3 reads CAWGVGAGETQYF. CDR3 in DNA: TGTGCCTGGGGAGTAGGGGCCGGAGAGACCCAGTACTTC.

Concerning this clone itself: This same CDR3 is encoded by further DNA sequences in the sample. J is TRBJ2-5 and V is TRBV5-1; weak D call: TRBD1 (5 bases). The germline gives CDR1 SGHRS, CDR2 YFSETQ. The V and J ends lost 0 bases and 5 bases respectively, with 5 bases between them. This CDR3 comprises 12 residues. In nucleotides, the CDR3 is TGCGCCAGCAGCTTGGCAGGGGAGACCCAGTACTTC. Translated: CASSLAGETQYF.

This clone is a singleton in its sample. The chain employs TRBV5-1 and TRBJ2-3, with a tentative D call TRBD1 (6 bases). Trimming pared 0 bases from V and 3 bases from J, leaving 8 bases between. Germline CDR1 reads SGHRS; CDR2 reads YFSETQ. The CDR3 loop spans 14 amino acids. This CDR3 is CASSLDRVTDTQYF. CDR3 coding DNA: TGCGCCAGCAGCTTGGACAGGGTAACAGATACGCAGTATTTT.

V gene TRBV28 combines with J gene TRBJ2-1, with 11 bases identical to TRBD2. CDR3 length: 14 amino acids. J was trimmed by 6 bases and V by 7 bases; bases with no gene match: 5. CDR1 MDHEN and CDR2 SYDVKM come from the germline V gene. The CDR3 reads CASTGTSGINEQFF. As DNA, the CDR3 is TGTGCCAGCACCGGGACTAGCGGTATCAATGAGCAGTTCTTC.

In its sample, this clone was seen a few times. The genes are TRBV19 and TRBJ1-2; a weak D match, TRBD1 (6 bases). CDR1 and CDR2 from the germline V gene are LNHDA and SQIVND (reference sequence). The CDR3 consists of 12 residues. Trimming cost V 6 bases and J 5 bases, with 10 bases left between them. This CDR3 reads CASSRDKYGYTF. DNA for the CDR3: TGTGCCAGTAGCCGGGACAAATATGGCTACACCTTC.

This rearrangement joins TRBV27 to TRBJ1-1; no reliable D call. In germline, CDR1 is MNHEY, CDR2 SMNVEV (reference sequence). V shed 11 bases and J shed 0 bases, with 13 bases lying between them. The CDR3 runs to 13 residues. For the CDR3, the DNA is TGTGCCGGCTGCGGGGATGTGAACACTGAAGCTTTCTTT. Amino acids: CAGCGDVNTEAFF.

The chain joins TRBV28 to TRBJ2-2; 7 bases align to TRBD2. The CDR3 runs 15 residues. Germline V gives CDR1 MDHEN, CDR2 SYDVKM. The trim removed 2 bases at V and 4 bases at J, leaving 4 bases unmatched. The CDR3 loop reads CASSLTGGGTGELFF. The CDR3 DNA reads as TGTGCCAGCAGTTTAACGGGGGGTGGCACCGGGGAGCTGTTTTTT.

This clone was observed a few times. The gene calls are TRBV6-4 and TRBJ1-3; TRBD1 matches 8 bases. The CDR3 has 16 amino acids. Germline V gives CDR1 MRHNA, CDR2 SNTAGT. With V trimmed by 6 bases and J by 3 bases, 10 bases remained unmatched. The CDR3 region has the DNA TGTGCCAGCAGGGGACCGGACAGGGAGGGTGGAAACACCATATATTTT. This encodes CASRGPDREGGNTIYF.

The V call is TRBV11-2, the J call TRBJ2-3; TRBD2 aligns across 9 bases. Germline loops: CDR1 SGHAT, CDR2 FQNNGV. Losses at the gene ends were 2 bases for V and 4 bases for J; bases not matched to a gene: 13. This CDR3 region has 18 residues. The CDR3 nucleotides are TGTGCCAGCAGCTTAAATACCCGGGGACTAGCAGGCCCAGATACGCAGTATTTT. This translates into CASSLNTRGLAGPDTQYF.

This clone appeared a few times. The gene calls are TRBV7-3 and TRBJ2-5, with TRBD2 matching over 9 bases. This CDR3 region has 14 residues. Per germline, CDR1 SGHTA and CDR2 FQGTGA. J was trimmed by 4 bases and V by 5 bases; bases with no gene match: 5. CDR3 residues: CASSPGTSLETQYF. The CDR3 DNA follows: TGTGCCAGCAGCCCCGGGACTAGCTTAGAGACCCAGTACTTC.

CDR3 DNA sequence: TGTGCCAGCAGACACGACGTAGCCCGCACAGATACGCAGTATTTT. It specifies CASRHDVARTDTQYF. The chain couples TRBV7-2 to TRBJ2-3; unclear D gene. CDR1 and CDR2 (germline): SGHTA, FQGNSA. V lost 6 bases and J lost 1, with 14 bases in between. CDR3 length: 15 residues.

The gene calls are TRBV25-1 and TRBJ2-5; the D gene is possibly TRBD1 (6 bases). Trimming took 6 bases from V and 3 from J, leaving 26 bases between them. This CDR3 has 18 residues. The germline gives CDR1 MGHDK, CDR2 SYGVNS. The chain's CDR3 is CASRLPGRDWGHKETQYF. The CDR3 DNA follows: TGTGCCAGCAGACTCCCTGGACGGGATTGGGGGCACAAAGAGACCCAGTACTTC.

The CDR3 sequence: CASSFSGGETDTQYF. Written as DNA, the CDR3 is TGTGCCAGCAGCTTTTCCGGCGGGGAAACAGATACGCAGTATTTT. J is TRBJ2-3 and V is TRBV11-2; D perhaps matches TRBD2 (6 bases). V lost 3 bases, J lost 3 bases, and 13 bases lay in between. CDR3 length equals 15 residues. Germline assignment: CDR1 SGHAT and CDR2 FQNNGV.

CDR3 nucleotides: TGTGCCTGGAGTAATTCAGGGGATTCACCCCTCCACTTT. Protein sequence: CAWSNSGDSPLHF. The rearrangement joins TRBV30 to TRBJ1-6; a possible D gene is TRBD1 (6 bases). Germline V gives CDR1 GTSNPN, CDR2 SVGIG (reference sequence). V gave up 2 bases and J gave up 8 bases, with 10 bases separating them. The CDR3 has 13 amino acids. Variable domain in full (rest from reference TRBV30 and TRBJ1-6): SQTIHQWPATLVQPVGSPLSLECTVEGTSNPNLYWYRQAAGRGLQLLFYSVGIGQISSEVPQNLSASRPQDRQFILSSKKLLLSDSGFYLCAWSNSGDSPLHFGNGTRLTVT.

The rearrangement links TRBV18 to TRBJ1-2; D is unclear. The germline V gene has CDR1 KGHSH and CDR2 LQKENI. The CDR3 is 13 residues long. Deletions cut 2 bases from V and 8 bases from J, with 12 bases between. CDR3 in DNA: TGTGCCAGCTCACCATCTCGGGGAACGGGCTACACCTTC. Translating gives CASSPSRGTGYTF.

The CDR3 loop is CASSLGGDSYEQYF. The CDR3 nucleotides are TGTGCCAGCAGCTTAGGTGGAGACTCCTACGAGCAGTACTTC. The rearrangement links TRBV7-6 to TRBJ2-7; D unresolved. The germline V gene encodes CDR1 SGHVS and CDR2 FNYEAQ. Trimming left V 1 base short and J 0 bases short, with 7 bases between. This CDR3 is 14 amino acids long. Full variable domain (rest looked up from reference TRBV7-6 and TRBJ2-7): GAGVSQSPRYKVTKRGQDVALRCDPISGHVSLYWYRQALGQGPEFLTYFNYEAQQDKSGLPNDRFSAERPEGSISTLTIQRTEQRDSAMYRCASSLGGDSYEQYFGPGTRLTVT.

This chain uses TRBV27 with TRBJ2-5; TRBD1 might be the D (6 bases). Germline V gives CDR1 MNHEY, CDR2 SMNVEV (reference sequence). This CDR3 has 15 residues. V was cut by 5 bases and J by 2 bases, with 15 bases left in between. CDR3 in amino acids: CASSLLGGTQETQYF. Written as DNA, the CDR3 is TGTGCCAGCAGTCTCCTGGGTGGGACACAAGAGACCCAGTACTTC.

V usage is TRBV7-8 and J usage is TRBJ1-5; the D gene is possibly TRBD1 (6 bases). Trimming removed 0 bases at V and 4 bases at J, with 19 bases between. The CDR3 loop spans 18 amino acids. Germline lookup yields CDR1 SGHVS and CDR2 FQNEAQ. The CDR3 DNA reads TGTGCCAGCAGCTTAGCGACTCTAACGGACAGCCCGAATCAGCCCCAGCATTTT. Its protein product is CASSLATLTDSPNQPQHF. The whole variable domain, remainder taken from reference TRBV7-8 and TRBJ1-5, is GAGVSQSPRYKVAKRGQDVALRCDPISGHVSLFWYQQALGQGPEFLTYFQNEAQLDKSGLPSDRFFAERPEGSVSTLKIQRTQQEDSAVYLCASSLATLTDSPNQPQHFGDGTRLSIL.

This chain links TRBV19 with TRBJ2-5; a weak D match, TRBD2 (5 bases). Trimming stripped 7 bases from V and 5 bases from J, with 14 bases between. Germline lookup yields CDR1 LNHDA and CDR2 SQIVND (reference sequence). The CDR3 covers 13 residues. The CDR3 nucleotides are TGTGCCAGTACCGCCGACTCGGGGGAGACCCAGTACTTC. It codes for CASTADSGETQYF.